These 9 T cell receptor beta chains came from one sample sequenced in a study of T-cell reconstitution after alpha-beta-depleted transplantation in children. This sample's TCRbeta library carried unique molecular identifier barcodes. In TCRdb, the PCR reads were re-called with MiXCR into one record per CDR3 protein. Here the sample spans approximately 500,000 distinct CDR3 sequences, 27% being singletons. The sample consisted of PBMCs, taken before TCRalphabeta/CD19-depleted stem cell transplant. Receptor source: a boy in the first two years of life with Wiskott-Aldrich syndrome, due to receive a stem cell transplant.

This clonotype was counted a few times. This rearrangement joins TRBV28 to TRBJ1-5; no clear D gene. Germline CDR1 is MDHEN and CDR2 is SYDVKM. The CDR3 is 12 residues long. Between the trimmed V and J ends, which lost 6 bases and 4 bases, there was a span of 7 bases. In nucleotides, the CDR3 is TGTGCCAGCAGGGGCGCGAATCAGCCCCAGCATTTT. Translated: CASRGANQPQHF.

The chain links TRBV10-3 to TRBJ2-1; 8 positions match TRBD2. The germline V gene encodes CDR1 ENHRY and CDR2 SYGVKD. This CDR3 has 16 residues. Trimming removed 6 bases from V and 9 bases from J; junction bases left unmatched: 16. The CDR3 region is CAIRAPGLGILGEQFF. CDR3 coding DNA: TGTGCCATCAGGGCCCCGGGACTAGGAATCTTGGGTGAGCAGTTCTTC.

This clonotype was detected only a few times. The rearrangement joins TRBV4-1 to TRBJ2-7, with TRBD1 matching over 7 bases. The CDR3 is 16 residues long. Per germline, CDR1 MGHRA and CDR2 YSYEKL. With V trimmed by 5 bases and J by 4 bases, 14 bases remained unmatched. As DNA, the CDR3 is TGCGCCAGCAGCGACCCCCTCGGGACAGAGAGTTACGAGCAGTACTTC. Translated, it gives CASSDPLGTESYEQYF.

V and J are TRBV5-1 and TRBJ2-2, with no clear D. The germline V gene has CDR1 SGHRS and CDR2 YFSETQ. The CDR3 is 13 residues long. Trimming pared 0 bases from V and 6 bases from J, leaving 6 bases between. The CDR3 protein is CASSLEQPGELFF. The CDR3 nucleotides are TGCGCCAGCAGCTTGGAGCAGCCCGGGGAGCTGTTTTTT.

This clonotype was picked up a small number of times. This rearrangement joins TRBV18 to TRBJ2-1; 7 bases match TRBD2. After removal of 0 bases from V and 5 bases from J, the junction contained 7 bases not matched to a gene. The CDR3 loop spans 16 amino acids. Germline lookup yields CDR1 KGHSH and CDR2 LQKENI. The CDR3 here is CASSPPGGRINNEQFF. The CDR3 DNA follows: TGTGCCAGCTCACCACCGGGCGGGAGAATAAACAATGAGCAGTTCTTC.

This clonotype was counted between two and nine times. This chain uses TRBV4-2 with TRBJ2-3; maybe TRBD2 (6 bases). This CDR3 has 18 residues. Deletions cut 4 bases from V and 9 bases from J, with 29 bases between. The germline gives CDR1 LGHNA, CDR2 YNFKEQ. The CDR3 DNA is TGTGCCAGCAGCCTAGCTACGATTCCGGGACTCTCGCGAGTGACGCAGTATTTT. Its protein is CASSLATIPGLSRVTQYF.

This clonotype was seen a few times. CDR3 loop: CASSYGGPNQPQHF. CDR3 in DNA: TGTGCCAGCAGTTACGGGGGGCCCAATCAGCCCCAGCATTTT. The chain has TRBV6-5 and TRBJ1-5; D may be TRBD1 (6 bases). Germline lookup yields CDR1 MNHEY and CDR2 SVGAGI. Trimming left V 2 bases short and J 3 bases short, with 8 bases between. The CDR3 has 14 amino acids.

The V and J genes are TRBV5-5 and TRBJ1-5; D is undetermined. V lost 2 bases and J lost 8, with 14 bases in between. Germline assignment: CDR1 SGHKS and CDR2 YYEKEE (reference sequence). The CDR3 totals 14 residues. The CDR3 loop is CASSFTRRTEPQHF. The CDR3 DNA reads as TGTGCCAGCAGCTTTACCAGACGGACGGAGCCCCAGCATTTT.

The sample holds a few counts of this clonotype. This chain joins TRBV5-1 and TRBJ2-1; 10 bases align to TRBD2. CDR3 size: 19 residues. Germline values: CDR1 SGHRS, CDR2 YFSETQ. The trim removed 3 bases at V and 2 bases at J, leaving 14 bases unmatched. CDR3 protein: CASSSSPLAGVSAYNEQFF. In nucleotides, the CDR3 is TGCGCCAGCAGCTCAAGCCCCCTAGCGGGAGTTAGCGCCTACAATGAGCAGTTCTTC.